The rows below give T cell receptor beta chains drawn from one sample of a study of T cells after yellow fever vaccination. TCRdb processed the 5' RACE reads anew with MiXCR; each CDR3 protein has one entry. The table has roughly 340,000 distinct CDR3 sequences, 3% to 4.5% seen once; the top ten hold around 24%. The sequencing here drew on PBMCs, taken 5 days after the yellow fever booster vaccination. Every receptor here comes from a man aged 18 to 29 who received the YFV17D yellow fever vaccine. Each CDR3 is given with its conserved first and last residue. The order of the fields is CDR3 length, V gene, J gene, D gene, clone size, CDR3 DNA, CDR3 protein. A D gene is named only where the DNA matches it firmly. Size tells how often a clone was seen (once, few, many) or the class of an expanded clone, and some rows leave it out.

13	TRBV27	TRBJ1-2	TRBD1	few	TGTGCCAGCAGACCGACAGGGACCTATGGCTACACCTTC	CASRPTGTYGYTF
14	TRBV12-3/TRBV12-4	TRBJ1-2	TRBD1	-	TGTGCCAGCAGTACAGGACAGGGATACTATGGCTACACCTTC	CASSTGQGYYGYTF
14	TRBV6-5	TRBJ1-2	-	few	TGTGCCAGCAGTTATCTAAAGGGCACCTATGGCTACACCTTC	CASSYLKGTYGYTF
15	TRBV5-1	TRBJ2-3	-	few	TGCGCCAGCAGCCCAAACCGCGGGGGCACAGATACGCAGTATTTT	CASSPNRGGTDTQYF
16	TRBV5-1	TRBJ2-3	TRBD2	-	TGCGCCAGCAGCTGGAATAGCGGGGTAGTATCAGATACGCAGTATTTT	CASSWNSGVVSDTQYF
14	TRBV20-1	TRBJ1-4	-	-	TGCAGTGCTAGTCCCTCGGGGCGCGTAGAAAAACTGTTTTTT	CSASPSGRVEKLFF
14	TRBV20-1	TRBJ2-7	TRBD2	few	TGCAGTGCTAGACCTAGCGGGGGGGCAAGGGAGCAGTACTTC	CSARPSGGAREQYF
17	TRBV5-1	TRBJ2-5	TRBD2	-	TGCGCCAGCAGCCTATCGGGACTAGCGGGGAGCCAAGAGACCCAGTACTTC	CASSLSGLAGSQETQYF
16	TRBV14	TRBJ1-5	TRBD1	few	TGTGCCAGCAGCACGAAAACAGGGGAAGAGGATCAGCCCCAGCATTTT	CASSTKTGEEDQPQHF
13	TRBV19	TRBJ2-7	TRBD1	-	TGTGCCAGTAGCCCCGACAGGGATACTGAGCAGTACTTC	CASSPDRDTEQYF
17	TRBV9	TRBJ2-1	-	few	TGTGCCAGCAGCGTAGGTATTTTGGAAGGCCTCTACAATGAGCAGTTCTTC	CASSVGILEGLYNEQFF
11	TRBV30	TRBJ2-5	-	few	TGTGCCTGGAGTGTATCAGAGACCCAGTACTTC	CAWSVSETQYF
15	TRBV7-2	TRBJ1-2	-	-	TGTGCCAGCAGCCCAGAGGGGGGCAGGTTCTATGGCTACACCTTC	CASSPEGGRFYGYTF
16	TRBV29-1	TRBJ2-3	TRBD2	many	TGCAGCGTTCGAATGGCTAGCGGGGGGTCCACAGATACGCAGTATTTT	CSVRMASGGSTDTQYF
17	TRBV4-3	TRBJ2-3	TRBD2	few	TGCGCCAGCAGCCAAGAAGTCGGGACTAGCGGGGAAGATACGCAGTATTTT	CASSQEVGTSGEDTQYF
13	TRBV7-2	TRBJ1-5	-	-	TGTGCCAGCAGCTCCACAGGGACTCAGCCCCAGCATTTT	CASSSTGTQPQHF
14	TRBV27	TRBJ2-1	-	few	TGTGCCAGCAGTTTTGGCGGGGACCTCAATGAGCAGTTCTTC	CASSFGGDLNEQFF
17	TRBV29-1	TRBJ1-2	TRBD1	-	TGCAGCTTCCTCGGGACAGGGGGCGATCTGAACCACTATGGCTACACCTTC	CSFLGTGGDLNHYGYTF
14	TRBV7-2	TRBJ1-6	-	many	TGTGCCAGCAGCCTCCGGGAAAATAATTCACCCCTCCACTTT	CASSLRENNSPLHF
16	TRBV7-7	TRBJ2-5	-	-	TGTGCTAGCAGCTTAGGGCCGGGGCAGTCCTCCGAGACCCAGTACTTC	CASSLGPGQSSETQYF
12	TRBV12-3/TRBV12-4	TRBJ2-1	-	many	TGTGCCAGCAGTTTCGGTGTCAATGAGCAGTTCTTC	CASSFGVNEQFF
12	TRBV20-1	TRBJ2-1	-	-	TGCAGTGCTAGTGGCGACCGCAATGAGCAGTTCTTC	CSASGDRNEQFF
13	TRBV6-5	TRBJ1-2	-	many	TGTGCCAGCAGTTCCCACAGGGCGCCGGGCTACACCTTC	CASSSHRAPGYTF
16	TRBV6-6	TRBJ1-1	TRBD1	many	TGTGCCAGCAGTTACTGGACAGGGGTTGGGAACACTGAAGCTTTCTTT	CASSYWTGVGNTEAFF
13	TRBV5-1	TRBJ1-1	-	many	TGCGCCAGCAGTGGACAGATGAACACTGAAGCTTTCTTT	CASSGQMNTEAFF
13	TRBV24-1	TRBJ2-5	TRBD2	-	TGTGCCACTAGCGGGGGGGTACAAGAGACCCAGTACTTC	CATSGGVQETQYF
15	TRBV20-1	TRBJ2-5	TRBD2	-	TGCAGTGCTAGTCTCGCTAGCGGGGTTCAAGAGACCCAGTACTTC	CSASLASGVQETQYF
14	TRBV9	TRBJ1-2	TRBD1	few	TGTGCCAGCAGCGTGGGGACAGGGAACTATGGCTACACCTTC	CASSVGTGNYGYTF
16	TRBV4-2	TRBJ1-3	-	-	TGTGCCAGCAGCCAAGGTCTAACAGAGTCTGGAAACACCATATATTTT	CASSQGLTESGNTIYF
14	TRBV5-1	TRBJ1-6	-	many	TGCGCCAGCAGCTTGGCCACTGTGAATTCACCCCTCCACTTT	CASSLATVNSPLHF
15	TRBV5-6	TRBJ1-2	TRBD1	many	TGTGCCAGCAGCACCGCCGGACAGGGCTACTATGGCTACACCTTC	CASSTAGQGYYGYTF
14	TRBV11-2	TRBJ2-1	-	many	TGTGCCAGCAGCTTAGATGGGCTAGCCAATGAGCAGTTCTTC	CASSLDGLANEQFF
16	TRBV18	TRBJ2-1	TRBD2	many	TGTGCCAGCTCACCAAAACTAGCGGGGGGCTACAATGAGCAGTTCTTC	CASSPKLAGGYNEQFF
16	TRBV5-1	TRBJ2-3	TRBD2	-	TGCGCCAGCAGCTTGCGGGGACTAGCGGGCACAGATACGCAGTATTTT	CASSLRGLAGTDTQYF
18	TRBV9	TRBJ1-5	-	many	TGTGCCAGCACCGAGGTGTACCTGGGTGGGGCCCTTAATCAGCCCCAGCATTTT	CASTEVYLGGALNQPQHF
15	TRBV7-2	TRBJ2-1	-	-	TGTGCCAGCACCCCTCTGCCTCTCCTCCGGAATGAGCAGTTCTTC	CASTPLPLLRNEQFF
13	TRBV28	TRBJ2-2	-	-	TGTGCCAGCAGAACAGGGTTTAAAGGGGAGCTGTTTTTT	CASRTGFKGELFF
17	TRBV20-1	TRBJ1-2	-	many	TGCAGTGCTAGAGATTGGGGGCAATACCTGCATAACTATGGCTACACCTTC	CSARDWGQYLHNYGYTF
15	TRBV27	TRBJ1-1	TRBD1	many	TGTGCCAGCAGTTTATGGACAGGGAGCACCGCTGAAGCTTTCTTT	CASSLWTGSTAEAFF
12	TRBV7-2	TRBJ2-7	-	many	TGTGCCAGCAGCGATGGTTACTACGAGCAGTACTTC	CASSDGYYEQYF
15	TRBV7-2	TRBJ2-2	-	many	TGTGCCAGCAGCTGGTTCGGACAGAGCACCGGGGAGCTGTTTTTT	CASSWFGQSTGELFF
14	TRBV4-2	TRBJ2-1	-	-	TGTGCCAGCAGCCAAGAATCTCGGGGAAATGAGCAGTTCTTC	CASSQESRGNEQFF
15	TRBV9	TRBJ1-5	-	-	TGTGCCAGCAGCCCCGACATGACTAGCAATCAGCCCCAGCATTTT	CASSPDMTSNQPQHF
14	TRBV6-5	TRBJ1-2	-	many	TGTGCCAGCAGCCGCAATCCTGTGGGGGGGGGCTACACCTTC	CASSRNPVGGGYTF
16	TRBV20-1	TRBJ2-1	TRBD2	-	TGCAGTGCTAGCCTAGCGGGGGGTTACTCCTACAATGAGCAGTTCTTC	CSASLAGGYSYNEQFF
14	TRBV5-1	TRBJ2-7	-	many	TGCGCCAGCAGCTTCGAGGGCAACTCCTACGAGCAGTACTTC	CASSFEGNSYEQYF
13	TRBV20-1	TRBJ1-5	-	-	TGCAGTGCTAGAGGACAGGACAATCAGCCCCAGCATTTT	CSARGQDNQPQHF
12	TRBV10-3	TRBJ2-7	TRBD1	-	TGTGCCCACGGGACAGGGCCCTACGAGCAGTACTTC	CAHGTGPYEQYF
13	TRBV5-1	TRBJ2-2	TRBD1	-	TGCGCCAGCAGTTCACAGGGGGCCTGGGAGCTGTTTTTT	CASSSQGAWELFF
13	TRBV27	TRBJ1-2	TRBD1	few	TGTGCCAGCAGTAGGACAGGGGGCATCGGCTACACCTTC	CASSRTGGIGYTF
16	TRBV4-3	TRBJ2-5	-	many	TGCGCCAGCAGCCAAGAAGCGAGGGTCAGGGAAGAGACCCAGTACTTC	CASSQEARVREETQYF
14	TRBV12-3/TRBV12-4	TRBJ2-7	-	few	TGTGCCAGCAGTTTGGTAGCGGAGTCCTACGAGCAGTACTTC	CASSLVAESYEQYF
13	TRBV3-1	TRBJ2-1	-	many	TGTGCCAGCAGCCAAAACTTGGGGGACCGTTGGTTCTTC	CASSQNLGDRWFF
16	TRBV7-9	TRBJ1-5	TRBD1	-	TGTGCCAGCAGCTCGATCCAGGGGGCGCGTAATCAGCCCCAGCATTTT	CASSSIQGARNQPQHF
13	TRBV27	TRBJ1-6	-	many	TGTGCCAGCAGTTACCCGGGGGGGTCACCCCTCCACTTT	CASSYPGGSPLHF
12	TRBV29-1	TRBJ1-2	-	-	TGCAGCGTTGACAGGGGAAGCTATGGCTACACCTTC	CSVDRGSYGYTF
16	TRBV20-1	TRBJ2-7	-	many	TGCAGTGCAGCAGGGGTTGCGGGGGCTACGGGGTACGAGCAGTACTTC	CSAAGVAGATGYEQYF
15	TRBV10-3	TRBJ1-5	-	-	TGTGCCATCAGTGAGTCTGGGCAGGGGACTCAGCCCCAGCATTTT	CAISESGQGTQPQHF
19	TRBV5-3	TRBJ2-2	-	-	TGTGCCAGAAGCTTGAGGTCTCTGACTGATCAACGCAACACCGGGGAGCTGTTTTTT	CARSLRSLTDQRNTGELFF